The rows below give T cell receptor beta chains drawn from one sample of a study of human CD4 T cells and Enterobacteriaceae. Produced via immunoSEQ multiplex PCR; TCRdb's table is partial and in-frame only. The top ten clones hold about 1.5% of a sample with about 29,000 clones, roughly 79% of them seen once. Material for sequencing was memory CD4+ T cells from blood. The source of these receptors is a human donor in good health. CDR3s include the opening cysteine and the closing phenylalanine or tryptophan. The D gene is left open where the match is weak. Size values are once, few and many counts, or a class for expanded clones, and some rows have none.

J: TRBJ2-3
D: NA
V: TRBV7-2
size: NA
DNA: TGTGCCAGCAGCTTACAGGGAACAGATACGCAGTATTTT
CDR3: CASSLQGTDTQYF

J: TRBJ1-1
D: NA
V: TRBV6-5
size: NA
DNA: TGTGCCAGCAGTTACGTTAAGGCCGTTGGGAACACTGAAGCTTTCTTT
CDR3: CASSYVKAVGNTEAFF

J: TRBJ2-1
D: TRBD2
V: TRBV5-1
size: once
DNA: TGCGCCAGCAGCTTGGCCGGGACTAGGTCCTACAATGAGCAGTTCTTC
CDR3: CASSLAGTRSYNEQFF

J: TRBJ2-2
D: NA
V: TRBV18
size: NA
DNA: TGTGCCAGCTCACCAACCTCCGGCCTGGGCGGGGAGCTGTTTTTT
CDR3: CASSPTSGLGGELFF

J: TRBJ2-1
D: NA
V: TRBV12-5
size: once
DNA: TGTGCTAGTGGGGGGAGCTCCTACAATGAGCAGTTCTTC
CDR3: CASGGSSYNEQFF

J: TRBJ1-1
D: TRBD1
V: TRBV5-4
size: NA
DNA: TGTGCCAGCAGCTCCCAGACAGGGTTCACTGAAGCTTTCTTT
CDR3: CASSSQTGFTEAFF

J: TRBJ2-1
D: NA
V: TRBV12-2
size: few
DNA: TGTGCAAGTCGACTCCACCTCCGGGGACTAGTGCGGAATGAGCAGTTCTTC
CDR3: CASRLHLRGLVRNEQFF

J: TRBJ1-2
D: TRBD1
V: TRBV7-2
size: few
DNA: TGTGCCAGCAGCTTACTAGGGGGACAGGGGAACTATGGCTACACCTTC
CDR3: CASSLLGGQGNYGYTF

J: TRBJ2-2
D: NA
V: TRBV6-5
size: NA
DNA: TGTGCCAGCAGAATAAAGGCCAACACCGGGGAGCTGTTTTTT
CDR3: CASRIKANTGELFF

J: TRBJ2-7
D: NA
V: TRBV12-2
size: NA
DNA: TGTGCAAGTCGCTTAGATGTTGTTTTTGGACTAGTAAGGGACGAGCAGTACTTC
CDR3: CASRLDVVFGLVRDEQYF

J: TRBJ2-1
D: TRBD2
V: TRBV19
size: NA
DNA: TGTGCCAGTATAGCGGGAGCGGGCTACAATGAGCAGTTCTTC
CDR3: CASIAGAGYNEQFF

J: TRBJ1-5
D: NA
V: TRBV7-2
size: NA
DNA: TGTGCCAGCAGCTTAGTTTTCCAGGGTAATCAGCCCCAGCATTTT
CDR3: CASSLVFQGNQPQHF

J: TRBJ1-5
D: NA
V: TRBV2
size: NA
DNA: TGTGCCAGCAGTGTAGTGGAAAATCAGCCCCAGCATTTT
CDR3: CASSVVENQPQHF

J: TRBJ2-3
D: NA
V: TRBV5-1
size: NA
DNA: TGCGCCAGCAGGTCCGGGACTGGGGGAGTGGGAGATACGCAGTATTTT
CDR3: CASRSGTGGVGDTQYF

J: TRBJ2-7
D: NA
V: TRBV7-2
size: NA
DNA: TGTGCCAGCAGTCCTAACCGGGATCCTCGTGAGGAGCAGTACTTC
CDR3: CASSPNRDPREEQYF

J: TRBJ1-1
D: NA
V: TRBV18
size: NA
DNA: TGTGCCAGCTCCCTCGGACCGGAGGAAGCTTTCTTT
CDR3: CASSLGPEEAFF

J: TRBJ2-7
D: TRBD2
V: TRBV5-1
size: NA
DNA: TGCGCCAGCAGCTTGGCCCCGGGAGGACTGTACGAGCAGTACTTC
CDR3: CASSLAPGGLYEQYF

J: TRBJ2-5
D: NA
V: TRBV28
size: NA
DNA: TGTGCCAGCAGTTCCCCCGACAGACAAGAGACCCAGTACTTC
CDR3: CASSSPDRQETQYF

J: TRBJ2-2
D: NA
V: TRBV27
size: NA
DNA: TGTGCCAGCAGTTTGATGCCCATGGGGGACACCGGGGAGCTGTTTTTT
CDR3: CASSLMPMGDTGELFF

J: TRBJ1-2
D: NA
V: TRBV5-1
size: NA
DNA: TGCGCCAGCAGCTTGGGGTTGGGTGTAGGTGGCTACACCTTC
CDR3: CASSLGLGVGGYTF

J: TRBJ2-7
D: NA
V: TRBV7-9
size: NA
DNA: TGTGCCAGCAGCTTAGATAGCTCCTACGAGCAGTACTTC
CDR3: CASSLDSSYEQYF

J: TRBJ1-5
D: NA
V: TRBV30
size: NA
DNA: TGTGCCTGGGGGAGAGGAGCCGATCAGCCCCAGCATTTT
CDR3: CAWGRGADQPQHF

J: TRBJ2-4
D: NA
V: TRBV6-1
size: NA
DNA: TGTGCCAGCAGTGGACTCCGACAGTCGGGGGCCAAAAACATTCAGTACTTC
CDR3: CASSGLRQSGAKNIQYF

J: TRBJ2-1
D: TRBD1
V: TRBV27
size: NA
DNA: TGTGCCAGCAGTTATAGAACCGGGACAGGGGGTTACAATGAGCAGTTCTTC
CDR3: CASSYRTGTGGYNEQFF

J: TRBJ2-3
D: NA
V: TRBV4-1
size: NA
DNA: TGCGCCAGCAGCCAAGAACTTAGGCGTCCGAACACAGATACGCAGTATTTT
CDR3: CASSQELRRPNTDTQYF

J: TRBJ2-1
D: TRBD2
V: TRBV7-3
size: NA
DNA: TGTGCCAGCAGCAAGTCTAGCGGGAATAACAATGAGCAGTTCTTC
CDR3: CASSKSSGNNNEQFF

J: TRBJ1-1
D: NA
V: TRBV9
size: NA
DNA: TGTGCCAGCAGCGTAGCTGCAGGAACTGAAGCTTTCTTT
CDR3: CASSVAAGTEAFF

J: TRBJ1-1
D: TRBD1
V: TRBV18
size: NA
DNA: TGTGCCAGCTCAATTTCCGCAGGACAGGGTGAAGCTTTCTTT
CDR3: CASSISAGQGEAFF

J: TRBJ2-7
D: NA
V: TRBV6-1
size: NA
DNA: TGTGCCAGGACGCGCGAGCAGTACTTC
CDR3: CARTREQYF

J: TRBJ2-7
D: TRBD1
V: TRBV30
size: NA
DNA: TGTGCCTGGAGTTCCGGACAGGGCCAGTACTTC
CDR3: CAWSSGQGQYF